This entry features one T cell receptor (beta chain) sequence. This sample was taken from a study of cytomegalovirus exposure and HLA in healthy donors. This CDR3 is built from 13 residues. V was pared by 6 bases and J by 6 bases, with 12 bases between. Germline loops: CDR1 MNHEY, CDR2 SVGAGI. The PCR had 60 Vbeta and 13 Jbeta primers. Clones were read by immunoSEQ multiplex PCR, and TCRdb kept only the in-frame ones, dropping some. The data hold some 70,000 clones, with more than 75% observed a single time. Source material: PBMCs. V gene TRBV6-5 combines with J gene TRBJ2-1; D gene unclear. The source of this sequence is a man between 18 and 29 years old in good health and CMV-seronegative. The CDR3 is CASRNEAINEQFF. CDR3 DNA: TGTGCCAGCAGGAACGAGGCGATCAATGAGCAGTTCTTC.